This T cell receptor beta chain was captured in a study of T cell responses to AZD1222 COVID-19 vaccine. Study findings and constraints: Sampled repertoires all dated from after the peak T cell response.

The assay was immunoSEQ multiplex PCR, and TCRdb's table has in-frame clones only and misses some. Of roughly 180,000 clones listed, around 92% are singletons. As concerns this clone: Its antigen is currently unknown.

V shed 6 bases, J shed 5 bases, and the junction held 6 bases outside the gene matches. In germline, CDR1 is MNHEY, CDR2 SVGAGI. The CDR3 runs 14 residues. Sample: peripheral blood, taken 28 days after the second AZD1222 dose. The genes are TRBV6-5 and TRBJ1-5, with 8 bases identical to TRBD1. This clonotype originated in an adult who received the AZD1222 COVID-19 vaccine. CDR3 amino acids: CASRPRGQDQPQHF. The CDR3 DNA sequence: TGTGCCAGCAGGCCCAGGGGGCAGGATCAGCCCCAGCATTTT.